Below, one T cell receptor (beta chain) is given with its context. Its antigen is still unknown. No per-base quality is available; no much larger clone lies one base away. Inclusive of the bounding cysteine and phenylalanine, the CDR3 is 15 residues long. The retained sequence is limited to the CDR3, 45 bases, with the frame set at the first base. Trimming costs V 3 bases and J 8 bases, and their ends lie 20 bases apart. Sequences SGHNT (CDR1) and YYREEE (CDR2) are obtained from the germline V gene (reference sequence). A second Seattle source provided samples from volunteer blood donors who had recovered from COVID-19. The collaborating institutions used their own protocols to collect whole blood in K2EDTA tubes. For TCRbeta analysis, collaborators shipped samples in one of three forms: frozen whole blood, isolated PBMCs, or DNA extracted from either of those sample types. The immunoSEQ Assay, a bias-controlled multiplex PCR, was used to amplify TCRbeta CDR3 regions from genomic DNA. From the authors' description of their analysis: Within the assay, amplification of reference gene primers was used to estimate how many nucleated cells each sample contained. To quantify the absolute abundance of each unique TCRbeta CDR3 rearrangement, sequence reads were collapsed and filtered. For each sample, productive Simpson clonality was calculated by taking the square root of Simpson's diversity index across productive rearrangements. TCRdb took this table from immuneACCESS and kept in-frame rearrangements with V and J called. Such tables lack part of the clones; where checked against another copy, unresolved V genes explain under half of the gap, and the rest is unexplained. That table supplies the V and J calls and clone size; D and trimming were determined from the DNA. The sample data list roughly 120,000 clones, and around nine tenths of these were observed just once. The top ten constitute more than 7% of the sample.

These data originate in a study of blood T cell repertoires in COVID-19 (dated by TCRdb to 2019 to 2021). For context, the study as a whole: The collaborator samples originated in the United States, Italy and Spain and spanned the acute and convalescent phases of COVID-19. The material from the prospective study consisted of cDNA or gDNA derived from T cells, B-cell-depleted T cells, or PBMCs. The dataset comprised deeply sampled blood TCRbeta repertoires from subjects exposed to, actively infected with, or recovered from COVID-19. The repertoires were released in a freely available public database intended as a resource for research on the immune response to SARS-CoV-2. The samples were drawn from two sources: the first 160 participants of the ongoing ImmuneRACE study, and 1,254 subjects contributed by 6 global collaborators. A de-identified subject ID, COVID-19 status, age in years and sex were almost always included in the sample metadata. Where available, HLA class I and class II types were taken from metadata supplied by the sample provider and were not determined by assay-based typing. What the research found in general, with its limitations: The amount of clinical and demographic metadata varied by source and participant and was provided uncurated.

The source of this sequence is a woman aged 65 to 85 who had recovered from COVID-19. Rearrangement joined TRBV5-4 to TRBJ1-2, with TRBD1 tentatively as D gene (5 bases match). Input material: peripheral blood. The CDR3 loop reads CASSYASRQRRGYTF. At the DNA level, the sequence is TGTGCCAGCAGCTACGCCTCAAGACAGCGAAGGGGCTACACCTTC.